This T cell receptor beta chain was observed in a study of control samples from healthy donors and cancer patients. Produced via immunoSEQ multiplex PCR; TCRdb's table is partial and in-frame only. The sample shows under 100,000 clones, 70% to 90% of them seen only once. V shed 3 bases and J shed 0 bases, with 9 bases lying between them. Germline V gene lookup returns CDR1 SEHNR and CDR2 FQNEAQ (reference sequence). The CDR3 has 16 amino acids. Sequenced input: PBMCs. The TCR sequence derives from a woman aged 50 to 60 with colorectal cancer. The J gene is TRBJ2-6, the V gene TRBV7-9; D remains ambiguous. This chain's CDR3 is CASSFYRSSGANVLTF. The CDR3 coding sequence is TGTGCCAGCAGCTTTTACCGATCCTCTGGGGCCAACGTCCTGACTTTC.